These T cell receptor beta chains were read from a single sample in a study of T cell responses to AZD1222 COVID-19 vaccine. Profiling relied on immunoSEQ multiplex PCR, and the TCRdb table lists in-frame clones only, not all of them. The sample has about 92,000 clones, roughly 90% seen once; the top ten hold 2.8%. The sequencing here drew on peripheral blood, taken on day 0 of AZD1222 vaccination. These receptors were collected from an adult in good health. The CDR3 runs from the conserved cysteine through the conserved F or W. A D gene is named only where the DNA matches it firmly. Only some rows state a clone size, as once, few, many or a class for expanded clones.

>NA|NA|TRBV9|TRBJ2-2
CASTPTGSNTGELFF
TGTGCCAGCACTCCAACAGGGTCGAACACCGGGGAGCTGTTTTTT
>NA|NA|TRBV7-9|TRBJ2-5
CASRGIETQYF
TGTGCCAGCAGGGGAATAGAGACCCAGTACTTC
>NA|NA|TRBV4-3|TRBJ2-5
CASSHQLWGRETQYF
TGCGCCAGCAGCCATCAGCTGTGGGGGCGGGAGACCCAGTACTTC
>NA|once|TRBV13|TRBJ1-2
CASSSVVYGYTF
TGTGCCAGCAGCTCGGTAGTCTATGGCTACACCTTC
>TRBD1|NA|TRBV27|TRBJ1-2
CASSEGGPRYGYTF
TGTGCCAGCAGTGAAGGGGGCCCGAGGTATGGCTACACCTTC
>NA|NA|TRBV7-2|TRBJ1-1
CASSLGTNTEAFF
TGTGCCAGCAGCTTGGGTACGAACACTGAAGCTTTCTTT
>TRBD1|NA|TRBV11-3|TRBJ2-1
CASSLVTGGNYNEQFF
TGTGCCAGCAGCTTGGTTACAGGGGGAAACTACAATGAGCAGTTCTTC
>TRBD1|NA|TRBV10-3|TRBJ1-5
CAIGDPRTGTPQHF
TGTGCCATCGGGGACCCCAGGACAGGTACGCCCCAGCATTTT
>NA|once|TRBV19|TRBJ1-2
CASSSGQLLNYGYTF
TGTGCCAGTAGTAGTGGACAGTTGCTTAACTATGGCTACACCTTC
>TRBD1|NA|TRBV28|TRBJ1-6
CASSHSGTGSSPLHF
TGTGCCAGCAGCCACTCCGGGACAGGGAGCTCACCCCTCCACTTT
>NA|NA|TRBV19|TRBJ1-5
CASQNQGSGNQPQHF
TGTGCCAGTCAAAACCAGGGGTCTGGCAATCAGCCCCAGCATTTT
>NA|NA|TRBV29-1|TRBJ2-7
CSALRSSYEQYF
TGCAGCGCTCTCAGGAGCTCCTACGAGCAGTACTTC
>TRBD2|NA|TRBV5-1|TRBJ2-1
CASTISGPYNEQFF
TGCGCCAGCACCATTAGCGGGCCCTACAATGAGCAGTTCTTC
>NA|once|TRBV4-2|TRBJ2-5
CASSLNNQETQYF
TGTGCCAGCAGCCTTAACAACCAAGAGACCCAGTACTTC
>NA|NA|TRBV7-8|TRBJ1-5
CASSSEDSSNQPQHF
TGTGCCAGCAGCTCCGAGGACAGCTCTAATCAGCCCCAGCATTTT
>TRBD2|once|TRBV3-1/TRBV3-2|TRBJ2-7
CASSYRTSGVSSYEQYF
TGTGCCAGCAGCTATAGGACTAGCGGGGTAAGCTCCTACGAGCAGTACTTC
>NA|NA|TRBV24-1|TRBJ1-2
CATSDSGYYGYTF
TGTGCCACCAGTGATTCAGGATACTATGGCTACACCTTC
>TRBD2|NA|TRBV30|TRBJ2-7
CAWSGSELAGDEQYF
TGTGCCTGGAGTGGGTCGGAACTAGCGGGAGACGAGCAGTACTTC
>TRBD2|once|TRBV19|TRBJ2-3
CASSILAASTDTQYF
TGTGCCAGTAGTATTCTAGCGGCTAGCACAGATACGCAGTATTTT
>TRBD1|NA|TRBV6-5|TRBJ2-4
CASSSGQGIKYF
TGTGCCAGCAGTTCTGGACAGGGGATAAAGTACTTC
>NA|NA|TRBV6-2/TRBV6-3|TRBJ1-5
CASSHGSDRNQPQHF
TGTGCCAGCAGTCACGGGTCAGATCGCAATCAGCCCCAGCATTTT
>TRBD1|few|TRBV5-4|TRBJ1-1
CASSLGYRGTEAFF
TGTGCCAGCAGCTTGGGATACAGGGGCACTGAAGCTTTCTTT
>NA|NA|TRBV18|TRBJ2-3
CASSPGVQGRSGPTDTQYF
TGTGCCAGCTCACCAGGGGTACAGGGTCGGTCGGGCCCCACAGATACGCAGTATTTT
>NA|NA|TRBV15|TRBJ1-4
CATSMPPGITNEKLFF
TGTGCCACCAGCATGCCCCCCGGGATAACTAATGAAAAACTGTTTTTT
>NA|NA|TRBV30|TRBJ1-4
CAWRREVIATNEKLFF
TGTGCCTGGAGGCGGGAAGTTATAGCAACTAATGAAAAACTGTTTTTT
>NA|NA|TRBV12-3/TRBV12-4|TRBJ1-2
CASKEIYGYTF
TGTGCCAGCAAGGAGATCTATGGCTACACCTTC
>NA|NA|TRBV25-1|TRBJ1-1
CASTYLGASSTEAFF
TGTGCCAGCACCTACCTAGGGGCCTCGAGCACTGAAGCTTTCTTT
>NA|NA|TRBV6-1|TRBJ1-3
CASSEIAGGGPDTIYF
TGTGCCAGCAGTGAAATTGCCGGGGGCGGACCGGACACCATATATTTT
>NA|NA|TRBV19|TRBJ2-1
CASTKSDGYSYNEQFF
TGTGCCAGTACCAAATCGGACGGGTACTCCTACAATGAGCAGTTCTTC
>NA|NA|TRBV9|TRBJ2-2
CASSVQGGVGTGELFF
TGTGCCAGCAGCGTTCAAGGAGGGGTGGGCACCGGGGAGCTGTTTTTT
>NA|once|TRBV7-3|TRBJ1-3
CASSLGNPSGNTIYF
TGTGCCAGCAGCTTAGGGAATCCCTCTGGAAACACCATATATTTT
>TRBD2|NA|TRBV27|TRBJ2-1
CASSPGGNYNEQFF
TGTGCCAGCAGTCCGGGAGGGAACTACAATGAGCAGTTCTTC
>NA|NA|TRBV21-1|TRBJ2-7
CASSKADGLADLKEQYF
TGTGCCAGCAGCAAAGCGGATGGACTAGCGGACCTTAAAGAGCAGTACTTC
>TRBD2|NA|TRBV10-3|TRBJ2-3
CAISGSGGLRTDTQYF
TGTGCCATCAGTGGGTCGGGAGGCCTCCGCACAGATACGCAGTATTTT
>NA|NA|TRBV7-3|TRBJ2-1
CASSLTRNNEQFF
TGTGCCAGCAGCCTAACCCGCAACAATGAGCAGTTCTTC
>NA|once|TRBV10-3|TRBJ2-2
CAISDGVGGELFF
TGTGCCATCAGTGACGGGGTTGGTGGGGAGCTGTTTTTT
>NA|NA|TRBV6-5|TRBJ1-4
CASSYSATNEKLFF
TGTGCCAGCAGTTACAGTGCAACTAATGAAAAACTGTTTTTT
>TRBD1|NA|TRBV4-1|TRBJ1-4
CASSRTGVNEKLFF
TGCGCCAGCAGCCGGACAGGGGTTAATGAAAAACTGTTTTTT
>TRBD1|NA|TRBV5-4|TRBJ1-2
CASSQDREDGYTF
TGTGCCAGCAGTCAGGACAGGGAGGATGGCTACACCTTC
>TRBD1|NA|TRBV11-3|TRBJ1-1
CASSYGQGNTEAFF
TGTGCCAGCAGCTATGGACAGGGGAACACTGAAGCTTTCTTT
>NA|NA|TRBV5-1|TRBJ2-1
CASTPLGSYNEQFF
TGCGCCAGCACCCCTTTGGGCTCCTACAATGAGCAGTTCTTC
>NA|NA|TRBV5-1|TRBJ2-6
CASSLVSQGNSGANVLTF
TGCGCCAGCAGCTTGGTATCTCAGGGGAACTCTGGGGCCAACGTCCTGACTTTC
>TRBD1|NA|TRBV6-5|TRBJ1-2
CASTGTVYGYTF
TGTGCCAGCACCGGGACAGTCTATGGCTACACCTTC
>NA|NA|TRBV30|TRBJ1-6
CAWTSHERGEDYNSPLHF
TGTGCCTGGACCTCCCACGAACGGGGGGAAGACTATAATTCACCCCTCCACTTT
>NA|NA|TRBV7-2|TRBJ2-5
CASSSGGRMQETQYF
TGTGCCAGCAGCTCCGGGGGACGGATGCAAGAGACCCAGTACTTC
>NA|NA|TRBV18|TRBJ2-5
CASSPTGQETQYF
TGTGCCAGCTCACCGACAGGTCAAGAGACCCAGTACTTC